These 24 T cell receptor beta chains were sequenced from one sample in a study of cytomegalovirus exposure and HLA in healthy donors. PCR was performed using 60 Vbeta and 13 Jbeta primers. Method: immunoSEQ multiplex PCR; TCRdb's copy keeps in-frame clones and lacks some. The sample has about 170,000 clones, 65% to 85% seen once. The specimen sequenced was PBMCs. The receptors originated from a woman under 30 in good health and CMV-seronegative.

The CDR3 here is CASSRPGQANTEAFF. CDR3 DNA sequence: TGTGCCAGCAGTAGGCCAGGACAGGCGAACACTGAAGCTTTCTTT. V and J are TRBV6-5 and TRBJ1-1; TRBD1 agrees at 7 bases. This CDR3 is built from 15 residues. The V gene's germline CDR1 is MNHEY and CDR2 SVGAGI. V lost 5 bases and J lost 1; bases outside the gene matches: 7.

The chain couples TRBV7-8 to TRBJ1-4; D remains unclear. The CDR3 totals 12 residues. Germline lookup yields CDR1 SGHVS and CDR2 FQNEAQ. Trimming took off 3 bases at V and 8 bases at J, with 7 bases between the two ends. This CDR3 is CASSFSGEKLFF. In nucleotides, the CDR3 is TGTGCCAGCAGCTTCTCGGGGGAAAAACTGTTTTTT.

Points on this clone: The CDR3 does not end in the conserved phenylalanine or tryptophan, so this is likely a read error. The chain links TRBV10-3 to TRBJ2-3, with D hard to call. Trimming left V 10 bases short and J 2 bases short, with 7 bases between. The CDR3 is made up of 11 amino acids. The germline V gene encodes CDR1 ENHRY and CDR2 SYGVKD. In DNA, the CDR3 is TGTGCCACGTCACACACAGATACGCAGTATCTT. This codes for CATSHTDTQYL.

The rearrangement uses TRBV7-9 and TRBJ2-5, with 7 bases fitting TRBD2. This CDR3 is 14 amino acids long. The junction had 2 bases not matched to a gene; V was cut back by 2 bases and J by 2 bases. CDR1 and CDR2 from the germline V gene are SEHNR and FQNEAQ (reference sequence). Here the CDR3 reads CASSLQREQETQYF. The DNA of the CDR3 is TGTGCCAGCAGCTTACAGCGGGAACAAGAGACCCAGTACTTC.

J is TRBJ1-4 and V is TRBV29-1; D is possibly TRBD1 (6 bases). CDR1 and CDR2 from the germline V gene are SQVTM and ANQGSEA. The CDR3 length is 15 residues. V was pared by 3 bases and J by 4 bases, with 15 bases between. The CDR3: CSVDAGTTINEKLFF. CDR3 DNA: TGCAGCGTTGACGCAGGGACAACCATTAATGAAAAACTGTTTTTT.

The chain couples TRBV19 to TRBJ2-5; TRBD1 agrees at 7 bases. Trimming took 10 bases from V and 3 from J; bases not matched to a gene: 8. Germline V gene sequence: CDR1 LNHDA, CDR2 SQIVND (reference sequence). This CDR3 is 13 amino acids long. CDR3 protein: CATSRDREETQYF. CDR3 DNA: TGTGCCACCTCTAGAGACAGGGAAGAGACCCAGTACTTC. Supplemented by reference TRBV19 and TRBJ2-5, the full variable domain reads DGGITQSPKYLFRKEGQNVTLSCEQNLNHDAMYWYRQDPGQGLRLIYYSQIVNDFQKGDIAEGYSVSREKKESFPLTVTSAQKNPTAFYLCATSRDREETQYFGPGTRLLVL.

This clone has a single count. The J gene is TRBJ2-3, the V gene TRBV5-4; 7 nucleotides align to TRBD2. V lost 4 bases, J lost 0 bases, and 8 bases stayed unmatched. Germline CDR1 is SGHNT and CDR2 is YYREEE (reference sequence). This CDR3 has 16 amino acids. In DNA, the CDR3 is TGTGCCAGCAGCGGTGGACTAGGCTTCAGCACAGATACGCAGTATTTT. Translating it yields CASSGGLGFSTDTQYF.

This chain connects TRBV11-2 to TRBJ2-1, with D unresolved. This CDR3 has 17 residues. Germline V CDR1 and CDR2: SGHAT, FQNNGV. Trimming pared 4 bases from V and 5 bases from J, leaving 21 bases between. The CDR3 loop is CASSSAAQVTINNEQFF. The DNA for the CDR3 is TGTGCCAGCAGCTCAGCAGCCCAGGTAACGATTAACAATGAGCAGTTCTTC. Drawing the rest from reference TRBV11-2 and TRBJ2-1, the complete variable domain is EAGVAQSPRYKIIEKRQSVAFWCNPISGHATLYWYQQILGQGPKLLIQFQNNGVVDDSQLPKDRFSAERLKGVDSTLKIQPAKLEDSAVYLCASSSAAQVTINNEQFFGPGTRLTVL.

This clone was found a few times. The V gene is TRBV9, the J gene TRBJ2-7, with D possibly matching TRBD2 (7 bases). Between the trimmed V and J ends, which lost 3 bases and 4 bases, there was a span of 20 bases. This CDR3 region has 16 residues. CDR1 SGDLS and CDR2 YYNGEE come from the germline V gene. CDR3 loop: CASSGGAQSGTYEQYF. CDR3 in DNA: TGTGCCAGCAGCGGGGGGGCACAAAGCGGGACTTACGAGCAGTACTTC.

The V and J genes are TRBV11-2 and TRBJ2-5; TRBD1 is a possible D gene (5 bases). Germline CDR1 and CDR2: SGHAT and FQNNGV. V gave up 8 bases and J gave up 4 bases, with 17 bases separating them. The CDR3 sequence is 14 residues long. Here the CDR3 reads CASGPELRGETQYF. The CDR3 DNA sequence: TGTGCCAGCGGTCCGGAACTTAGGGGAGAGACCCAGTACTTC.

The V gene is TRBV19, the J gene TRBJ2-6; TRBD1 matches 9 bases. The CDR3 loop spans 16 amino acids. The V gene's germline CDR1 is LNHDA and CDR2 SQIVND (reference sequence). The V gene end was trimmed by 4 bases and the J gene end by 4 bases; junction bases not matched to a gene: 5. CDR3 DNA sequence: TGTGCCAGTAGTACGGGACAGGGAAAAGGGGCCAACGTCCTGACTTTC. The encoded protein is CASSTGQGKGANVLTF.

The chain employs TRBV19 and TRBJ1-1, with D possibly matching TRBD1 (5 bases). Germline lookup yields CDR1 LNHDA and CDR2 SQIVND (reference sequence). V lost 2 bases and J lost 0, with 10 bases in between. The CDR3 is made up of 15 amino acids. Written as DNA, the CDR3 is TGTGCCAGTAGTATAAACGACAGAATGAACACTGAAGCTTTCTTT. Its protein product is CASSINDRMNTEAFF.

The rearrangement uses TRBV5-6 and TRBJ2-1, with D perhaps matching TRBD2 (5 bases). V was clipped by 4 bases and J by 2 bases, with 13 bases between them. CDR1 and CDR2 from the germline V gene are SGHDT and YYEEEE. The CDR3 sequence is 15 residues long. The CDR3 region has the DNA TGTGCCAGCAGCCCCGGACTGAGGGCCTACAATGAGCAGTTCTTC. Translated, it gives CASSPGLRAYNEQFF.

This sequence joins TRBV5-1 and TRBJ1-6, with TRBD1 matching over 7 bases. J lost 7 bases, V lost 3 bases, and 10 bases had no gene match. The germline V gene encodes CDR1 SGHRS and CDR2 YFSETQ. The CDR3 length is 16 residues. CDR3 residues: CASSSKTGTENSPLHF. The CDR3 coding sequence is TGCGCCAGCAGCTCCAAAACCGGGACAGAGAATTCACCCCTCCACTTT.

This clone has only a few counts. V and J are TRBV7-2 and TRBJ1-2; 8 bases are a match to TRBD1. The CDR3 extends over 12 amino acids. V lost 3 bases, J lost 8 bases, and 2 bases stayed unmatched. Germline CDR1 SGHTA, CDR2 FQGNSA. This CDR3 is CASSFQGAGYTF. In DNA, the CDR3 is TGTGCCAGCAGCTTCCAGGGGGCGGGCTACACCTTC.

The rearrangement links TRBV5-1 to TRBJ2-3; 10 nucleotides line up with TRBD2. The CDR3 runs to 15 residues. Germline V lookup: CDR1 SGHRS, CDR2 YFSETQ. V trimming: 9 bases; J trimming: 5 bases; junction bases outside the gene matches: 12. Here the CDR3 reads CATQEASGSLDTQYF. The DNA for the CDR3 is TGCGCCACCCAGGAGGCTAGCGGGAGTTTAGATACGCAGTATTTT.

The chain couples TRBV2 to TRBJ1-1; TRBD1 is a possible D gene (5 bases). V lost 4 bases and J lost 7, with 19 bases in between. CDR1 and CDR2 from the germline V gene are SNHLY and FYNNEI. The length of the CDR3 is 15 residues. The CDR3 DNA follows: TGTGCCAGCAGTGCCACCCGACAGTCCGGGTTTGAAGCTTTCTTT. Amino acids: CASSATRQSGFEAFF.

The V and J genes are TRBV19 and TRBJ2-7; the match to TRBD2 covers 7 bases. The CDR3 is 15 residues long. Trimming cost V 5 bases and J 0 bases; bases outside gene matches: 7. The germline gives CDR1 LNHDA, CDR2 SQIVND (reference sequence). CDR3 in DNA: TGTGCCAGTAGTTTCGGGACTACGAGCTCCTACGAGCAGTACTTC. This encodes CASSFGTTSSYEQYF. Complete variable domain (other parts from reference TRBV19 and TRBJ2-7): DGGITQSPKYLFRKEGQNVTLSCEQNLNHDAMYWYRQDPGQGLRLIYYSQIVNDFQKGDIAEGYSVSREKKESFPLTVTSAQKNPTAFYLCASSFGTTSSYEQYFGPGTRLTVT.

The chain links TRBV28 to TRBJ2-2, with D possibly being TRBD2 (6 bases). The V gene's germline CDR1 is MDHEN and CDR2 SYDVKM. V lost 10 bases, J lost 3 bases, and 15 bases lay in between. The CDR3 has 14 amino acids. The chain's CDR3 is CATWRGADTGELFF. In DNA, the CDR3 is TGTGCCACCTGGAGGGGTGCGGACACCGGGGAGCTGTTTTTT.

The chain links TRBV28 to TRBJ1-4; TRBD1 aligns across 9 bases. The CDR3 length is 14 residues. V lost 10 bases to trimming and J lost 4 bases; unmatched junction nucleotides: 7. Per the germline V gene, CDR1 is MDHEN and CDR2 is SYDVKM. CDR3 in amino acids: CATVGTGINEKLFF. CDR3 coding DNA: TGTGCCACTGTGGGGACAGGGATTAATGAAAAACTGTTTTTT.

This rearrangement joins TRBV6-4 to TRBJ2-1; 7 bases fit TRBD2. Germline-derived CDR1 and CDR2 are MRHNA and SNTAGT. With V trimmed by 4 bases and J by 9 bases, 6 bases remained unmatched. CDR3 size: 13 residues. CDR3 loop: CASSGRELGEQFF. The CDR3 DNA sequence: TGTGCCAGCAGTGGGCGGGAGTTAGGTGAGCAGTTCTTC.

This clone has a single count. The V and J genes are TRBV10-2 and TRBJ2-1, with 9 positions matching TRBD2. V gave up 5 bases and J gave up 4 bases; unmatched junction bases: 6. The germline V gene encodes CDR1 WSHSY and CDR2 SAAADI. This CDR3 is 15 amino acids long. CDR3: CASSSSGTRYNEQFF. CDR3 coding DNA: TGCGCCAGCAGTTCTAGCGGGACCCGATACAATGAGCAGTTCTTC.

This clone appeared a single time. The J gene is TRBJ1-2, the V gene TRBV28; D unresolved. In germline, CDR1 is MDHEN, CDR2 SYDVKM. Trimming pared 2 bases from V and 0 bases from J, leaving 13 bases between. This CDR3 is built from 16 residues. DNA for the CDR3: TGTGCCAGCAGTTTAGATACGGGATTCCCTAACTATGGCTACACCTTC. It translates to CASSLDTGFPNYGYTF.

This clone was found a few times. This chain uses TRBV25-1 with TRBJ2-2; D is unclear. CDR3 size: 13 residues. The V end lost 8 bases, the J end lost 2 bases, and 9 bases lay between the germline ends. Germline V gene lookup returns CDR1 MGHDK and CDR2 SYGVNS. The DNA for the CDR3 is TGTGCCAGCGCTCTAGGAAACACCGGGGAGCTGTTTTTT. Amino acid sequence: CASALGNTGELFF. Looking up the rest from reference TRBV25-1 and TRBJ2-2 gives the full variable domain: EADIYQTPRYLVIGTGKKITLECSQTMGHDKMYWYQQDPGMELHLIHYSYGVNSTEKGDLSSESTVSRIRTEHFPLTLESARPSHTSQYLCASALGNTGELFFGEGSRLTVL.